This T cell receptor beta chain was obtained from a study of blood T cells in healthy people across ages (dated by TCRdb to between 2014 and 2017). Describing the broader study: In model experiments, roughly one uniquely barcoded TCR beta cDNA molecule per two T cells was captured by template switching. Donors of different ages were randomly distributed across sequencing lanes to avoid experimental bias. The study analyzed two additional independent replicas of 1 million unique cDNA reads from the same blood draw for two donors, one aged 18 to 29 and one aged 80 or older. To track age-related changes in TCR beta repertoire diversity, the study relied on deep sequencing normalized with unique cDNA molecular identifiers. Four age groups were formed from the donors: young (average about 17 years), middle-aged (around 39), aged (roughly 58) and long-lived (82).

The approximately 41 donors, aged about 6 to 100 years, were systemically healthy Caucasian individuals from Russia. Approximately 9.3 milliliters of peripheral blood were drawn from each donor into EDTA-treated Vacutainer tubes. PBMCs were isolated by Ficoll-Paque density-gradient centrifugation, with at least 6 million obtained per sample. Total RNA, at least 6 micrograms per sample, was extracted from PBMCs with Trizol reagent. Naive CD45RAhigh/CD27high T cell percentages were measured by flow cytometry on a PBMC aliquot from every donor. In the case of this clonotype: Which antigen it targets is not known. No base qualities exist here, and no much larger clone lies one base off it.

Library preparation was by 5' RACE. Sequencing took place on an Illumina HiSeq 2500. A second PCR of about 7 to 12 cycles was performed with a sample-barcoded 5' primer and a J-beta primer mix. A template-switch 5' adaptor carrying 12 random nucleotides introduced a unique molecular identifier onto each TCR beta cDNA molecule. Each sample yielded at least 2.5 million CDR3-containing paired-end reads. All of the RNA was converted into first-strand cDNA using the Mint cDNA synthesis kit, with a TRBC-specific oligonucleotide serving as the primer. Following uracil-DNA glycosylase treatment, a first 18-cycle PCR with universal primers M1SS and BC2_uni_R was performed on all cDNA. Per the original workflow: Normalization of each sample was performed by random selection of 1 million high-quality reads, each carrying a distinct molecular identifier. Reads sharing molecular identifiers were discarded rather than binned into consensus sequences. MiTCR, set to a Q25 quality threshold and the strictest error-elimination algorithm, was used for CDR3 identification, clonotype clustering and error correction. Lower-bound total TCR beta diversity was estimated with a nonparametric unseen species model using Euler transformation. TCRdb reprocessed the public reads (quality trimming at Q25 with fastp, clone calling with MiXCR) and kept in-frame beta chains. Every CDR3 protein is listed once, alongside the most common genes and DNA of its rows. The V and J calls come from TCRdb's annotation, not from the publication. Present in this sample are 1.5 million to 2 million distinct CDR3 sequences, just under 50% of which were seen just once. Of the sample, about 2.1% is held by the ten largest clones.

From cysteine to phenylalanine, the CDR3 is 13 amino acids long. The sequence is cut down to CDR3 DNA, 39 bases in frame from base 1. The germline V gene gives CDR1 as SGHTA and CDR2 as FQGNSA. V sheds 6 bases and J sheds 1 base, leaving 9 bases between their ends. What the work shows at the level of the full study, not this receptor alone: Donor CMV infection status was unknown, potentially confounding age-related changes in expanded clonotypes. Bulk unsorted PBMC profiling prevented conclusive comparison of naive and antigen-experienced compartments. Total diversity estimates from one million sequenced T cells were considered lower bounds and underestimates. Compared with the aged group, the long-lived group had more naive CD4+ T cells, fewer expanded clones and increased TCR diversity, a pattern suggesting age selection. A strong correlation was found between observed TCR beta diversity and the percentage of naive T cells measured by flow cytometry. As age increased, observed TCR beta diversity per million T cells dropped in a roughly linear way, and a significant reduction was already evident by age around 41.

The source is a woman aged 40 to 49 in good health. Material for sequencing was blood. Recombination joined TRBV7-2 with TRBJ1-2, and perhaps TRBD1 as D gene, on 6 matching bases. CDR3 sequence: CASRRRGNYGYTF. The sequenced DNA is TGTGCCAGCAGACGCAGGGGTAACTATGGCTACACCTTC.